Shown below are 22 T cell receptor beta chains from a single sample sequenced in a study of T cells after yellow fever vaccination. A single record per CDR3 protein comes from TCRdb applying MiXCR to the 5' RACE reads. Here the sample spans over 250,000 distinct CDR3 sequences, over 4% being singletons. This sample comprised PBMCs, obtained 5 days after the yellow fever booster vaccination. The receptors derive from a young man who received the YFV17D yellow fever vaccine.

This clonotype occurred a few times. In DNA form, the CDR3 reads TGTGCCAGCAGCGGGGGGCAGGGGAGCACAGATACGCAGTATTTT. This encodes CASSGGQGSTDTQYF. The chain uses TRBV9 and TRBJ2-3, with TRBD1 as a possible D gene (6 bases). Germline CDR1 reads SGDLS; CDR2 reads YYNGEE. This CDR3 spans 15 amino acids. Trimming cost V 3 bases and J 0 bases, with 11 bases left between them.

This clonotype was counted many times. V gene TRBV29-1 combines with J gene TRBJ1-1; TRBD1 matches at 9 bases. This CDR3 region has 14 residues. Germline V lookup: CDR1 SQVTM, CDR2 ANQGSEA. The junction had 7 bases not matched to a gene; V was cut back by 7 bases and J by 1 base. As DNA, the CDR3 is TGCAGCGCACCCCCGGGACAGGGGAACACTGAAGCTTTCTTT. As protein: CSAPPGQGNTEAFF.

This clonotype was seen only a few times. The chain employs TRBV25-1 and TRBJ1-3; TRBD1 is a possible D gene (5 bases). Germline V lookup: CDR1 MGHDK, CDR2 SYGVNS. V was trimmed by 4 bases and J by 2 bases, leaving 12 bases between them. This CDR3 region has 15 residues. Here the CDR3 reads CASSAQGSPGNTIYF. The DNA of the CDR3 is TGTGCCAGCAGTGCTCAGGGTTCCCCTGGAAACACCATATATTTT.

This clonotype was observed at least ten times. This rearrangement joins TRBV7-2 to TRBJ1-2; D not resolved. Trimming left V 2 bases short and J 8 bases short, with 9 bases between. Germline V gene sequence: CDR1 SGHTA, CDR2 FQGNSA. The CDR3 consists of 12 residues. This CDR3 is CASSLLGRGYTF. The DNA for the CDR3 is TGTGCCAGCAGCTTACTGGGAAGGGGCTACACCTTC.

The chain is built from TRBV20-1 and TRBJ2-7, with TRBD2 matching 7 bases. CDR1 is DFQATT and CDR2 is SNEGSKA in the germline V gene (reference sequence). The CDR3 contains 14 residues. V dropped 0 bases and J dropped 2; count of bases not matched to a gene: 4. The CDR3 spells CSARDGEGPYEQYF. CDR3 sequence (DNA): TGCAGTGCTAGAGATGGGGAGGGGCCCTACGAGCAGTACTTC.

Many counts were recorded for this clonotype. The J gene is TRBJ2-7, the V gene TRBV4-1; D is perhaps TRBD2 (5 bases). Germline V gene data show CDR1 as MGHRA and CDR2 as YSYEKL. Trimming cost V 1 base and J 4 bases, with 20 bases left between them. The CDR3 covers 17 residues. The CDR3 nucleotides read TGCGCCAGCAGCCAAGTCAGTCCGGCGGGTTCTCGATACGAGCAGTACTTC. Translation: CASSQVSPAGSRYEQYF.

This clonotype was seen a handful of times. The rearrangement uses TRBV7-2 and TRBJ1-3; TRBD1 is a possible D gene (5 bases). Germline CDR1 is SGHTA and CDR2 is FQGNSA. With 5 bases removed from V and 3 bases from J, the gap between germline ends came to 11 bases. The CDR3 contains 14 residues. The CDR3 is CASSPRGYGNTIYF. CDR3 sequence (DNA): TGTGCCAGCAGCCCCCGGGGGTATGGAAACACCATATATTTT.

The chain has TRBV15 and TRBJ1-4; the D is unclear. Germline CDR1 LNHNV, CDR2 YYDKDF (reference sequence). This CDR3 contains 14 residues. The V end was cut by 0 bases, the J end by 8 bases, with 10 bases between. The CDR3 bases are TGTGCCACCAGCAGAGATATGGCTTGGGAAAAACTGTTTTTT. Its translation is CATSRDMAWEKLFF.

V is TRBV28 and J is TRBJ1-1, with 8 bases identical to TRBD1. This CDR3 is built from 15 residues. Germline CDR1 is MDHEN and CDR2 is SYDVKM. With V trimmed by 6 bases and J by 1 base, 7 bases remained unmatched. The CDR3 sequence is CASRPRDRPNTEAFF. CDR3 bases: TGTGCCAGCAGGCCCCGGGACAGGCCGAACACTGAAGCTTTCTTT.

This clonotype was recorded at least ten times. The chain uses TRBV7-9 and TRBJ2-1, with 9 positions matching TRBD1. The CDR3 is 17 amino acids. Trimming took 5 bases from V and 6 from J; bases not matched to a gene: 14. The V gene's germline CDR1 is SEHNR and CDR2 FQNEAQ (reference sequence). The DNA for the CDR3 is TGTGCCAGCAGCCCATCCGGACAGGGGACGTGGGTCAATGAGCAGTTCTTC. This translates into CASSPSGQGTWVNEQFF.

V gene TRBV7-6 combines with J gene TRBJ1-1; tentative D call: TRBD1 (6 bases). CDR1 and CDR2 from the germline V gene are SGHVS and FNYEAQ. The CDR3 covers 15 residues. The V end was cut by 3 bases, the J end by 4 bases, with 15 bases between. The CDR3 DNA sequence: TGTGCCAGCAGCTTCTCGGACAGTCGGGGCACTGAAGCTTTCTTT. It yields the protein CASSFSDSRGTEAFF.

The rearrangement links TRBV12-3 or TRBV12-4 to TRBJ1-5; no definite D call. Between the trimmed V and J ends, which lost 6 bases and 9 bases, there was a span of 15 bases. The CDR3 spans 13 residues. The CDR3: CASSFDRQRPQHF. CDR3 in DNA: TGTGCCAGCAGCTTTGACCGACAAAGGCCCCAGCATTTT.

This chain uses TRBV12-3 or TRBV12-4 with TRBJ1-2; D gene unclear. Trimming removed 10 bases at V and 0 bases at J, with 12 bases between. The CDR3 loop spans 13 amino acids. The CDR3 region has the DNA TGTGCCACCATGACCTTAGCTAACTATGGCTACACCTTC. Protein product: CATMTLANYGYTF.

This clonotype was observed many times. J is TRBJ2-1 and V is TRBV5-1; D may correspond to TRBD1 or TRBD2 (6 bases each). In germline, CDR1 is SGHRS, CDR2 YFSETQ. The ends were cut back, 2 bases at V and 3 bases at J, with 12 bases in the middle. CDR3 length: 15 amino acids. This CDR3 reads CASSLGGTNYNEQFF. For the CDR3, the DNA is TGCGCCAGCAGCTTAGGGGGGACAAACTACAATGAGCAGTTCTTC.

In this sample, this clonotype turned up a few times. CDR3 nucleotides: TGTGCCAGCAGTTTAGCGGGGAGGATAGATACGCAGTATTTT. This translates into CASSLAGRIDTQYF. The gene calls are TRBV27 and TRBJ2-3; D perhaps matches TRBD2 (6 bases). CDR1 is MNHEY and CDR2 is SMNVEV in the germline V gene (reference sequence). The CDR3 spans 14 residues. The V and J ends lost 2 bases and 5 bases respectively, with 11 bases between them.

As to this clonotype: This could be a read error, since a much larger clone is one nucleotide away. The V call is TRBV6-2 or TRBV6-3, the J call TRBJ2-4; TRBD1 agrees at 9 bases. The V gene's germline CDR1 is MNHEY and CDR2 SVGEGT. CDR3 size: 15 residues. The CDR3 bases are TGTGCCAGTTCGCGACCGGGACAGGGTTTGGACATTAAGTACTTC. It specifies CASSRPGQGLDIKYF.

This clonotype has a handful of counts. V gene TRBV28 combines with J gene TRBJ2-1, with 9 bases lining up with TRBD1. Trimming took 7 bases from V and 5 from J; bases not matched to a gene: 9. CDR1 is MDHEN and CDR2 is SYDVKM in the germline V gene. This CDR3 is built from 15 residues. The CDR3 DNA follows: TGTGCCAGCAACTCCCCCGGGACAGGGAACAATGAGCAGTTCTTC. Its protein product is CASNSPGTGNNEQFF.

The table lists this clonotype with many counts. The V and J genes are TRBV4-3 and TRBJ2-5; TRBD2 is a possible D gene (6 bases). The germline gives CDR1 LGHNA, CDR2 YSLEER. Trimming took 3 bases from V and 1 from J, leaving 15 bases between them. There are 16 residues in the CDR3. Here the CDR3 reads CASSQVRGTLQETQYF. As DNA, the CDR3 is TGCGCCAGCAGCCAGGTTCGGGGGACCCTCCAAGAGACCCAGTACTTC.

Written as DNA, the CDR3 is TGTGCCATCAGTGAGTCCGTTTCGGGCACCGGGGAGCTGTTTTTT. Its protein product is CAISESVSGTGELFF. This chain connects TRBV10-3 to TRBJ2-2; D ambiguous. V was clipped by 0 bases and J by 4 bases, with 9 bases between them. The CDR3 loop spans 15 amino acids. Germline loops: CDR1 ENHRY, CDR2 SYGVKD.

The chain is built from TRBV10-3 and TRBJ2-2; the D gene could be TRBD1 or TRBD2 (5 bases each). The CDR3 consists of 16 residues. V shed 6 bases and J shed 4 bases, with 18 bases lying between them. Looked up from germline, CDR1 is ENHRY and CDR2 is SYGVKD. The CDR3 loop reads CAISPSGRSGTGELFF. The CDR3 DNA is TGTGCCATCAGCCCTTCGGGGCGCTCGGGCACCGGGGAGCTGTTTTTT.

This clonotype was observed many times. The chain carries TRBV7-9 and TRBJ2-7; TRBD1 matches at 9 bases. CDR1 SEHNR and CDR2 FQNEAQ come from the germline V gene (reference sequence). The CDR3 sequence is 14 residues long. After removal of 4 bases from V and 7 bases from J, the junction contained 8 bases not matched to a gene. The CDR3 DNA sequence: TGTGCCAGCAGCTCAATATCCGGGACAGGGGAGCAGTACGTC. It specifies CASSSISGTGEQYV.

This clonotype was seen a few times. The rearrangement links TRBV12-3 or TRBV12-4 to TRBJ1-6, with 7 bases that match TRBD1. This CDR3 comprises 11 residues. Trimming took 7 bases from V and 16 from J; bases not matched to a gene: 7. CDR3 sequence reads: CASTSDRTLHF. The CDR3, as DNA: TGTGCCAGCACGTCGGACAGGACACTCCACTTT.